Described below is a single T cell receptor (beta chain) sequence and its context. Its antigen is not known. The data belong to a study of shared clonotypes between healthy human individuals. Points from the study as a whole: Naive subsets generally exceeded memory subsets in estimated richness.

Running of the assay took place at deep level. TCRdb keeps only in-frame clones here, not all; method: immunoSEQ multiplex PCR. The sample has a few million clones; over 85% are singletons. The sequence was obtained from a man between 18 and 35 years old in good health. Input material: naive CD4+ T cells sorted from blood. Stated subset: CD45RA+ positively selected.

CDR3 in DNA: TGTGCCAGCAGCGCCCAATGGGGGGAGAGAAACAATGAGCAGTTCTTC. Encoded protein: CASSAQWGERNNEQFF. The V call is TRBV11-2, the J call TRBJ2-1, with D possibly matching TRBD2 (6 bases). The germline V gene has CDR1 SGHAT and CDR2 FQNNGV. CDR3 length: 16 amino acids. Trimming pared 5 bases from V and 5 bases from J, leaving 19 bases between.